Listed below are T cell receptor beta chains from one sample, sequenced in a study of cytomegalovirus exposure and HLA in healthy donors. Assay: immunoSEQ multiplex PCR; the TCRdb copy retains only in-frame clones and omits some. There are under 200,000 clones in the sample; around 80% occur only once, and approximately 0.73% lies in the top ten. Sequencing was performed on PBMCs. All receptors come from a woman in her forties in good health and CMV-seronegative. Both conserved end residues are part of each CDR3. A D gene is named only where the DNA matches it firmly. Expanded clones are given a class, and other clones once, few, many or no size at all.

v_call,clone_size,j_call,d_call,cdr3_aa,cdr3_nt
TRBV4-2,-,TRBJ2-1,-,CASSPLAPDYNEQFF,TGTGCCAGCAGCCCGCTCGCGCCTGACTACAATGAGCAGTTCTTC
TRBV6-6,-,TRBJ2-2,TRBD2,CASRRLSGGDTGELFF,TGTGCCAGCAGGCGGCTCAGCGGGGGGGACACCGGGGAGCTGTTTTTT
TRBV11-2,-,TRBJ2-2,-,CASSFVRRVATGELFF,TGTGCCAGCAGCTTCGTGAGGAGGGTAGCCACCGGGGAGCTGTTTTTT
TRBV19,-,TRBJ2-5,TRBD1,CASSISQGPGETQYF,TGTGCCAGTAGTATATCACAGGGGCCAGGGGAGACCCAGTACTTC
TRBV5-1,-,TRBJ2-5,-,CASSLARETQYF,TGCGCCAGCAGCTTGGCCCGAGAGACCCAGTACTTC
TRBV27,once,TRBJ1-2,-,CASSLSGRGVDGYTF,TGTGCCAGCAGTTTATCCGGCAGGGGAGTGGATGGCTACACCTTC
TRBV9,-,TRBJ2-7,-,CASSVDEYYEQYF,TGTGCCAGCAGCGTAGATGAGTACTACGAGCAGTACTTC
TRBV5-1,once,TRBJ2-1,-,CASSMDGSSYNEQFF,TGCGCCAGCAGCATGGACGGGAGCTCCTACAATGAGCAGTTCTTC
TRBV5-1,-,TRBJ2-5,TRBD1,CASSLTGGRETQYF,TGCGCCAGCAGCCTAACAGGGGGCAGGGAGACCCAGTACTTC
TRBV19,once,TRBJ1-1,-,CASSPGKVTNTEAFF,TGTGCCAGTAGCCCAGGGAAGGTAACGAACACTGAAGCTTTCTTT
TRBV5-4,-,TRBJ2-3,-,CASSLYREGADTQYF,TGTGCCAGCAGCTTGTACAGGGAGGGGGCAGATACGCAGTATTTT
TRBV9,-,TRBJ2-7,TRBD1,CASSLGQGTPYEQYF,TGTGCCAGCAGTCTAGGACAGGGGACCCCCTACGAGCAGTACTTC
TRBV5-6,few,TRBJ1-4,-,CASSYQGSNEKLFF,TGTGCCAGCAGCTATCAGGGGTCTAATGAAAAACTGTTTTTT
TRBV11-2,few,TRBJ2-1,-,CASSFRIDNEQFF,TGTGCCAGCAGCTTCAGAATCGACAATGAGCAGTTCTTC
TRBV18,-,TRBJ1-2,TRBD1,CASSPREGASYGYTF,TGTGCCAGCTCACCAAGAGAGGGGGCTAGCTATGGCTACACCTTC
TRBV7-9,few,TRBJ1-2,TRBD1,CASSFRDRTYGYTF,TGTGCCAGCAGCTTTCGGGACAGGACCTATGGCTACACCTTC
TRBV7-9,-,TRBJ2-7,-,CASSQGARGYEQYF,TGTGCCAGCAGCCAGGGTGCCAGGGGCTACGAGCAGTACTTC
TRBV29-1,-,TRBJ1-5,TRBD1,CSVGQGVDQPQHF,TGCAGCGTTGGACAGGGAGTGGATCAGCCCCAGCATTTT
TRBV30,-,TRBJ2-1,TRBD1,CAWSETGGPNNEQFF,TGTGCCTGGAGTGAAACAGGGGGGCCTAACAATGAGCAGTTCTTC
TRBV7-8,-,TRBJ2-2,-,CASSSDRYTGELFF,TGTGCCAGCAGCTCCGACAGATACACCGGGGAGCTGTTTTTT
TRBV5-1,-,TRBJ2-2,TRBD2,CASSAPRLAGGRLSNTGELFF,TGCGCCAGCAGCGCCCCTAGATTAGCGGGAGGGCGCTTATCGAACACCGGGGAGCTGTTTTTT
TRBV7-2,-,TRBJ2-3,TRBD1,CASSLSSSGTAPYF,TGTGCCAGCAGCCTCTCCTCTTCCGGGACAGCTCCGTATTTT
TRBV6-4,-,TRBJ1-2,TRBD1,CASSDTHVSEGLGTGFGYTF,TGTGCCAGCAGTGACACACACGTATCGGAGGGTCTCGGGACAGGGTTTGGCTACACCTTC
TRBV6-5,-,TRBJ1-1,-,CASNGGPNTEAFF,TGTGCCAGCAATGGGGGCCCGAACACTGAAGCTTTCTTT
TRBV21-1,-,TRBJ1-5,-,CASSKDPGGDNPYSNQPQHF,TGTGCCAGCAGCAAGGATCCAGGGGGCGATAACCCGTATAGCAATCAGCCCCAGCATTTT
TRBV28,-,TRBJ2-5,-,CASLLPVTQYF,TGTGCCAGCCTTCTCCCCGTGACCCAGTACTTC
TRBV19,-,TRBJ1-5,-,CASSRDVGQPQHF,TGTGCCAGTAGTCGGGATGTTGGACAGCCCCAGCATTTT
TRBV30,few,TRBJ1-4,-,CAWSGGRDEKLFF,TGTGCCTGGAGTGGCGGCCGTGATGAAAAACTGTTTTTT
TRBV5-1,-,TRBJ1-2,TRBD1,CASSLGTGRNGYTF,TGCGCCAGCAGCTTGGGGACAGGGAGGAATGGCTACACCTTC
TRBV6-6,few,TRBJ1-5,-,CASSLQANQPQHF,TGTGCCAGCAGTTTACAGGCGAATCAGCCCCAGCATTTT
TRBV6-6,-,TRBJ1-1,-,CASSAPLRDTEAFF,TGTGCCAGCAGTGCCCCTCTCCGAGACACTGAAGCTTTCTTT
TRBV6-6,-,TRBJ2-3,-,CASREGIGLTDTQYF,TGTGCCAGCAGAGAGGGCATTGGGCTCACAGATACGCAGTATTTT
TRBV11-3,-,TRBJ2-7,-,CASSWRRGASNEQYF,TGTGCCAGCAGCTGGCGCAGGGGCGCAAGCAACGAGCAGTACTTC
TRBV2,-,TRBJ2-3,TRBD2,CASSEWGRGASDTQYF,TGTGCCAGCAGTGAGTGGGGGCGGGGGGCATCAGATACGCAGTATTTT
TRBV6-1,few,TRBJ1-2,TRBD1,CASSEAWTGRPHGYTF,TGTGCCAGCAGTGAAGCGTGGACAGGCCGACCTCATGGCTACACCTTC
TRBV2,-,TRBJ1-6,TRBD1,CASGGTGISPLHF,TGTGCCAGCGGAGGGACAGGGATTTCACCCCTCCACTTT
TRBV15,-,TRBJ1-5,-,CATSREVQIQGQPQHF,TGTGCCACCAGCAGAGAAGTTCAGATACAGGGTCAGCCCCAGCATTTT
TRBV27,-,TRBJ1-4,-,CASSLRGGYEKLFF,TGTGCCAGCAGTTTAAGAGGGGGATATGAAAAACTGTTTTTT
TRBV7-6,-,TRBJ2-5,-,CASSFGQKETQYF,TGTGCCAGCAGCTTCGGACAGAAAGAGACCCAGTACTTC
TRBV5-4,-,TRBJ2-3,TRBD2,CASSLAGGFRTDTQYF,TGTGCCAGCAGCTTGGCCGGGGGGTTCCGCACAGATACGCAGTATTTT
TRBV7-9,few,TRBJ1-3,TRBD1,CASSLTGGISGNTIYF,TGTGCCAGCAGCCTGACAGGGGGTATCTCTGGAAACACCATATATTTT
TRBV9,-,TRBJ1-2,-,CASSAPLSGVDGYTF,TGTGCCAGCAGCGCCCCCTTAAGCGGGGTTGATGGCTACACCTTC
TRBV6-4,-,TRBJ2-2,TRBD2,CASSGTSGANTGELFF,TGTGCCAGCAGTGGGACTAGCGGAGCGAACACCGGGGAGCTGTTTTTT
TRBV5-1,-,TRBJ2-3,TRBD2,CASSLGLAGPTDTQYF,TGCGCCAGCAGCTTGGGGCTAGCGGGGCCCACAGATACGCAGTATTTT
TRBV14,-,TRBJ2-6,TRBD1,CASSQEPGTGGSGANVLTF,TGTGCCAGCAGCCAAGAACCTGGGACAGGGGGCTCTGGGGCCAACGTCCTGACTTTC
TRBV18,few,TRBJ2-7,TRBD2,CASSPPGLGREQYF,TGTGCCAGCTCACCACCGGGACTAGGGAGGGAGCAGTACTTC
TRBV5-1,-,TRBJ1-2,TRBD1,CASSLQGQGFGYTF,TGCGCCAGCAGCTTGCAGGGACAGGGATTCGGCTACACCTTC
TRBV11-2,-,TRBJ2-7,-,CASSLGTVRTYEQYF,TGTGCCAGCAGCTTAGGTACAGTCCGGACCTACGAGCAGTACTTC
TRBV30,-,TRBJ1-1,TRBD1,CAWRGTATFNTEAFF,TGTGCCTGGAGAGGGACAGCGACCTTTAACACTGAAGCTTTCTTT
TRBV19,-,TRBJ2-7,TRBD1,CASSPGQQSYEQYF,TGTGCCAGTAGTCCGGGACAGCAATCCTACGAGCAGTACTTC
TRBV10-3,-,TRBJ2-5,TRBD2,CAITSGRGETQYF,TGTGCCATCACTAGCGGGAGGGGTGAGACCCAGTACTTC
TRBV12-5,-,TRBJ2-5,TRBD1,CASGLDRGRQETQYF,TGTGCTAGTGGCCTGGACAGGGGTCGTCAAGAGACCCAGTACTTC
TRBV9,-,TRBJ1-3,-,CASSAANVGRGSSGNTIYF,TGTGCCAGCAGCGCCGCGAACGTTGGGAGGGGTAGCTCTGGAAACACCATATATTTT
TRBV19,-,TRBJ2-1,TRBD1,CASTPDRGSNEQFF,TGTGCCAGTACCCCAGACAGGGGAAGCAATGAGCAGTTCTTC
TRBV14,-,TRBJ1-1,-,CASSFGMNTEAFF,TGTGCCAGCAGCTTCGGTATGAACACTGAAGCTTTCTTT
TRBV7-9,-,TRBJ1-2,-,CASSLDAGLYGYTF,TGTGCCAGCAGCTTAGATGCAGGGCTCTATGGCTACACCTTC